This TCR beta chain was sequenced during a study of T cell responses to AZD1222 COVID-19 vaccine. Sequenced by immunoSEQ multiplex PCR; TCRdb stores in-frame clones only, minus some. The table lists under 150,000 clones, roughly 90% of them singletons. Per germline, CDR1 GTSNPN and CDR2 SVGIG (reference sequence). CDR3 length equals 13 residues. With 3 bases removed from V and 0 bases from J, the gap between germline ends came to 8 bases. This sequence originates from an adult who received the AZD1222 COVID-19 vaccine. The sample was peripheral blood, taken 28 days after the second AZD1222 dose. The chain employs TRBV30 and TRBJ1-1; D is unclear. CDR3 residues: CAWSPVMNTEAFF. The CDR3 DNA reads TGTGCCTGGAGCCCAGTGATGAACACTGAAGCTTTCTTT.